What follows are 30 T cell receptor beta chains derived from one specimen sequenced in a study of identical twins. TCRdb fed the 5' RACE reads into MiXCR, producing one record per CDR3 protein. The sample yields approximately 500,000 distinct CDR3 sequences, about 16% seen once. The data also belong to a second study, concerning yellow fever vaccine responses in identical twins.

Material for sequencing was CD4+ T cells sorted from blood. The origin of the receptors is a young woman in good health.

The chain carries TRBV3-1 and TRBJ2-5; 9 nucleotides agree with TRBD2. Germline V lookup: CDR1 LGHDT, CDR2 YNNKEL (reference sequence). Trimming cost V 2 bases and J 3 bases; bases outside gene matches: 4. There are 15 residues in the CDR3. CDR3 sequence (DNA): TGTGCCAGCAGCCAAACCCTAGCGGGGAAAGAGACCCAGTACTTC. Protein product: CASSQTLAGKETQYF.

The rearrangement uses TRBV15 and TRBJ2-1; perhaps TRBD2 as D (6 bases). From germline, CDR1 is LNHNV and CDR2 YYDKDF (reference sequence). The ends were cut back, 3 bases at V and 0 bases at J, with 15 bases in the middle. The CDR3 spans 17 residues. CDR3 sequence: CATSRGPGVSSYNEQFF. The CDR3 DNA reads as TGTGCCACCAGCAGGGGGCCGGGGGTTAGCTCCTACAATGAGCAGTTCTTC.

This clonotype occurred a few times. V and J are TRBV4-2 and TRBJ2-7; TRBD2 agrees at 11 bases. V lost 0 bases to trimming and J lost 3 bases; unmatched junction nucleotides: 1. This CDR3 has 15 amino acids. CDR1 is LGHNA, CDR2 YNFKEQ, per germline. DNA of the CDR3: TGTGCCAGCAGCCAAGACGGGACTAGCGGCTACGAGCAGTACTTC. It specifies CASSQDGTSGYEQYF.

This clonotype came up many times. V and J are TRBV12-3 or TRBV12-4 and TRBJ2-3; D is possibly TRBD1 or TRBD2 (5 bases each). The length of the CDR3 is 15 residues. Trimming left V 5 bases short and J 0 bases short, with 12 bases between. For the CDR3, the DNA is TGTGCCAGCAGTCGGGGCTCCGGGAGCACAGATACGCAGTATTTT. This translates into CASSRGSGSTDTQYF.

The sample holds a few counts of this clonotype. The chain is built from TRBV20-1 and TRBJ2-1; perhaps TRBD1 as D (6 bases). V lost 5 bases, J lost 3 bases, and 17 bases lay in between. Germline V gene lookup returns CDR1 DFQATT and CDR2 SNEGSKA (reference sequence). The CDR3 spans 15 residues. The CDR3 spells CSAAHRARGYNEQFF. The CDR3 DNA is TGCAGTGCTGCCCACAGGGCCCGGGGCTACAATGAGCAGTTCTTC.

This clonotype was counted a few times. V usage is TRBV12-3 or TRBV12-4 and J usage is TRBJ2-1, with 8 bases identical to TRBD2. The CDR3 length is 16 residues. The V segment lost 2 bases and the J segment 8 bases; nucleotides outside the gene matches: 11. The CDR3 reads CASSLRPGGLEDEQFF. In DNA form, the CDR3 reads TGTGCCAGCAGTTTACGGCCGGGAGGGCTTGAGGATGAGCAGTTCTTC.

V and J are TRBV11-2 and TRBJ1-1, with D hard to call. V dropped 1 base and J dropped 4 bases, with 13 bases sitting between them. Germline V gene data show CDR1 as SGHAT and CDR2 as FQNNGV. The CDR3 covers 15 residues. CDR3 residues: CASSLADRGSTEAFF. CDR3 DNA sequence: TGTGCCAGCAGCTTAGCAGACCGAGGGAGCACTGAAGCTTTCTTT.

In this sample, this clonotype turned up many times. The chain employs TRBV25-1 and TRBJ2-2; perhaps TRBD2 as D (7 bases). Per germline, CDR1 MGHDK and CDR2 SYGVNS. V lost 0 bases to trimming and J lost 4 bases, with 12 bases between them. The CDR3 sequence is 16 residues long. The CDR3 loop reads CASSEYSRGPTGELFF. CDR3 in DNA: TGTGCCAGCAGTGAATATTCGCGGGGGCCCACCGGGGAGCTGTTTTTT. Variable domain in full (rest from reference TRBV25-1 and TRBJ2-2): EADIYQTPRYLVIGTGKKITLECSQTMGHDKMYWYQQDPGMELHLIHYSYGVNSTEKGDLSSESTVSRIRTEHFPLTLESARPSHTSQYLCASSEYSRGPTGELFFGEGSRLTVL.

This chain links TRBV7-9 with TRBJ2-1; either TRBD1 or TRBD2 may fit D (5 bases each). This CDR3 has 12 residues. Trimming shortened V by 3 bases and J by 10 bases, and 10 bases separated the two germline ends. CDR1 and CDR2 (germline): SEHNR, FQNEAQ (reference sequence). The CDR3 region is CASSFPGREQFF. The CDR3 bases are TGTGCCAGCAGCTTCCCGGGGCGGGAGCAGTTCTTC.

This clonotype was found once. The chain has TRBV6-1 and TRBJ2-1; 9 bases line up with TRBD1. Germline lookup yields CDR1 MNHNS and CDR2 SASEGT. The CDR3 spans 13 residues. With 8 bases clipped from V and 6 bases from J, the junction kept 5 bases outside the gene matches. Here the CDR3 reads CASEGQGTNEQFF. CDR3 DNA: TGTGCCAGCGAGGGACAGGGAACCAATGAGCAGTTCTTC.

V is TRBV20-1 and J is TRBJ2-3; 8 bases match TRBD1. CDR3 size: 14 residues. Germline lookup yields CDR1 DFQATT and CDR2 SNEGSKA (reference sequence). After removal of 3 bases from V and 3 bases from J, the junction contained 5 bases not matched to a gene. DNA of the CDR3: TGCAGTGCTAGCCAGGGGGCAGGGACAGATACGCAGTATTTT. This gives the protein CSASQGAGTDTQYF.

This clonotype has a handful of counts. The rearrangement links TRBV5-1 to TRBJ2-7; weak D call: TRBD2 (6 bases). Germline V lookup: CDR1 SGHRS, CDR2 YFSETQ. The CDR3 sequence is 15 residues long. V was cut by 0 bases and J by 1 base, with 11 bases left in between. The CDR3 loop is CASSLVGGWSYEQYF. The CDR3 DNA sequence: TGCGCCAGCAGCTTGGTCGGGGGATGGTCCTACGAGCAGTACTTC.

J is TRBJ1-3 and V is TRBV6-5; D perhaps matches TRBD1 (6 bases). This CDR3 comprises 16 residues. Germline loops: CDR1 MNHEY, CDR2 SVGAGI. The V gene lost 5 bases and the J gene lost 1 base, with 15 bases spanning the gap. This CDR3 is CASSVLRTDSGNTIYF. Written as DNA, the CDR3 is TGTGCCAGCAGTGTACTTCGGACAGATTCTGGAAACACCATATATTTT.

This clonotype has a handful of counts. V and J are TRBV6-1 and TRBJ2-3; D ambiguous. Per germline, CDR1 MNHNS and CDR2 SASEGT. This CDR3 has 17 amino acids. The germline V and J ends were trimmed by 5 bases and 2 bases, with 20 bases remaining between them. The chain's CDR3 is CASSPGPTRYYTDTQYF. The CDR3 DNA sequence: TGTGCCAGCAGTCCCGGACCAACACGGTACTACACAGATACGCAGTATTTT.

The count of this clonotype is one. The rearrangement joins TRBV23-1 to TRBJ1-2; D is possibly TRBD1 (5 bases). TRBV23-1 is an open reading frame whose function is uncertain. Trimming removed 5 bases from V and 8 bases from J, with 9 bases in between. The CDR3 extends over 11 amino acids. The CDR3 is CASSERGGYTF. The CDR3 DNA sequence: TGCGCCAGCAGTGAACGGGGCGGCTACACCTTC.

With regard to this clonotype: One junction end disagrees with the germline gene, perhaps due to a read error. This chain joins TRBV12-3 or TRBV12-4 and TRBJ2-1, with 7 bases aligning to TRBD1. The CDR3 extends over 13 amino acids. CDR3 in DNA: TGTGCCGGTCGACAGGGATCTAACAATGAGAAGTTCTTC. Translating gives CAGRQGSNNEKFF.

V is TRBV2 and J is TRBJ2-7, with D tentatively TRBD2 (6 bases). Trimming removed 6 bases at V and 6 bases at J, with 15 bases between. Germline CDR1 is SNHLY and CDR2 is FYNNEI. The CDR3 extends over 13 amino acids. This CDR3 is CASRGQEGGEQYF. The CDR3 bases are TGTGCCAGCAGGGGGCAGGAGGGTGGCGAGCAGTACTTC.

The chain couples TRBV2 to TRBJ2-3; D possibly matches TRBD1 or TRBD2 (5 bases each). The CDR3 runs 14 residues. V was shortened by 6 bases and J by 0 bases, with 10 bases between the two germline ends. Germline CDR1 and CDR2: SNHLY and FYNNEI. This CDR3 is CASRRGPSTDTQYF. In DNA form, the CDR3 reads TGTGCCAGCAGGAGGGGTCCTAGCACAGATACGCAGTATTTT.

The V gene is TRBV7-6, the J gene TRBJ2-5; D remains unclear. The CDR3 has 12 amino acids. Trimming shortened V by 6 bases and J by 4 bases, and 9 bases separated the two germline ends. Germline V gene data show CDR1 as SGHVS and CDR2 as FNYEAQ. In DNA, the CDR3 is TGTGCCAGCAGGAAGTGGGGAGAGACCCAGTACTTC. Protein: CASRKWGETQYF.

The chain couples TRBV28 to TRBJ2-5; 8 nucleotides agree with TRBD2. Unmatched junction bases numbered 11, after V lost 6 bases and J lost 5 bases. This CDR3 is 15 amino acids long. From germline, CDR1 is MDHEN and CDR2 SYDVKM. The CDR3 bases are TGTGCCAGCAGGCCCCGAGGGACTAGTTTCGAGACCCAGTACTTC. Translating it yields CASRPRGTSFETQYF.

This sequence joins TRBV2 and TRBJ1-1; 7 bases map to TRBD1. The germline CDR1 and CDR2 sequences are SNHLY and FYNNEI. V was clipped by 5 bases and J by 4 bases; unmatched bases: 10. The CDR3 has 15 amino acids. CDR3 DNA: TGTGCCAGCAGTTCTTCACAGGGGAAGACCACTGAAGCTTTCTTT. It specifies CASSSSQGKTTEAFF. Full variable domain (remainder filled in from reference TRBV2 and TRBJ1-1): EPEVTQTPSHQVTQMGQEVILRCVPISNHLYFYWYRQILGQKVEFLVSFYNNEISEKSEIFDDQFSVERPDGSNFTLKIRSTKLEDSAMYFCASSSSQGKTTEAFFGQGTRLTVV.

This clonotype has only a few counts. V usage is TRBV18 and J usage is TRBJ2-1; maybe TRBD1 (5 bases). Deletions cut 2 bases from V and 6 bases from J, with 8 bases between. The V gene's germline CDR1 is KGHSH and CDR2 LQKENI. CDR3 length: 13 amino acids. The chain's CDR3 is CASSPIGANEQFF. CDR3 sequence (DNA): TGTGCCAGCTCACCAATTGGGGCCAATGAGCAGTTCTTC.

The gene calls are TRBV12-3 or TRBV12-4 and TRBJ1-1; D call uncertain. This CDR3 is built from 14 residues. The V gene lost 0 bases and the J gene lost 1 base, with 6 bases spanning the gap. As DNA, the CDR3 is TGTGCCAGCAGTTTAGCGAACAGGAACACTGAAGCTTTCTTT. Encoded protein: CASSLANRNTEAFF.

This clonotype was counted between two and nine times. V usage is TRBV2 and J usage is TRBJ2-5; 15 bases agree with TRBD2. Germline V gene sequence: CDR1 SNHLY, CDR2 FYNNEI. Trimming took 6 bases from V and 7 from J; bases not matched to a gene: 6. The CDR3 length is 15 residues. CDR3 coding DNA: TGTGCCAGCAGGGGGACTAGCGGGGGGACCGGGACCCAGTACTTC. Protein product: CASRGTSGGTGTQYF.

The rearrangement uses TRBV5-1 and TRBJ2-7, with 7 positions matching TRBD2. The CDR3 contains 14 residues. Trimming removed 3 bases from V and 4 bases from J; junction bases left unmatched: 7. Germline V CDR1 and CDR2: SGHRS, YFSETQ. CDR3 protein: CASSSSGTTYEQYF. DNA for the CDR3: TGCGCCAGCAGCTCCTCCGGGACTACATACGAGCAGTACTTC.

V gene TRBV3-1 combines with J gene TRBJ2-1, with 8 nucleotides matching TRBD2. Losses at the gene ends were 4 bases for V and 9 bases for J; bases not matched to a gene: 5. Looked up from germline, CDR1 is LGHDT and CDR2 is YNNKEL (reference sequence). The CDR3 has 13 residues. This chain's CDR3 is CASSLRGAGEQFF. The CDR3 DNA sequence: TGTGCCAGCAGCCTGCGGGGGGCCGGTGAGCAGTTCTTC.

The chain has TRBV2 and TRBJ2-5; D perhaps matches TRBD1 (6 bases). Germline-derived CDR1 and CDR2 are SNHLY and FYNNEI. The CDR3 consists of 13 residues. V was cut by 7 bases and J by 5 bases, with 14 bases left in between. This CDR3 is CASMPDRKETQYF. The CDR3 bases are TGTGCCAGCATGCCCGACAGGAAGGAGACCCAGTACTTC.

The chain joins TRBV5-1 to TRBJ2-7; D not certain. The V end was cut by 0 bases, the J end by 0 bases, with 10 bases between. This CDR3 has 15 residues. Germline values: CDR1 SGHRS, CDR2 YFSETQ. The DNA for the CDR3 is TGCGCCAGCAGCTTGGACGGGCCATCCTCCTACGAGCAGTACGTC. It specifies CASSLDGPSSYEQYV.

In this sample, this clonotype turned up a few times. The V and J genes are TRBV12-2 and TRBJ1-1. TRBV12-2 is termed a pseudogene. The CDR3 is 16 residues long. CDR3 residues: CASRLASRMIDTEAFF. The CDR3 nucleotides read TGTGCAAGTCGCTTAGCGTCCAGGATGATAGATACTGAAGCTTTCTTT.

The chain joins TRBV12-3 or TRBV12-4 to TRBJ2-2, with 13 nucleotides matching TRBD2. The CDR3 extends over 17 amino acids. V lost 3 bases, J lost 4 bases, and 5 bases stayed unmatched. In DNA, the CDR3 is TGTGCCAGCAGTTTCCAGGGACTAGCGGGATCCACCGGGGAGCTGTTTTTT. It specifies CASSFQGLAGSTGELFF.